This T cell receptor beta chain was captured in a study of T cells in Graves' hyperthyroidism and ophthalmopathy. This clonotype was found many times. Its antigen is not identified. Overall study results and limits: Most thyroid clonotypes with frequency above 0.001 were detected in blood.

Across 18 months, stable Graves' hyperthyroidism was marked by no progression to ophthalmopathy. Amplified TCR beta CDR3 regions came from RNA transcripts. Initially, a first-round RT-PCR of the TCR CDR3 employed the HTBI primer set. TCRdb reanalysed the multiplex PCR reads using MiXCR and keeps one entry per CDR3 protein. The sample shows more than 450,000 distinct CDR3 sequences, around 15% of them seen only once. Sequenced: blood. The sequence came from a woman between 40 and 55 years old with Graves' hyperthyroidism.

CDR3 bases: TGTGCCAGCAGCCAGGGACAGGGACGTCAGCCCCAGCATTTT. It translates to CASSQGQGRQPQHF. The genes are TRBV12-3 or TRBV12-4 and TRBJ1-5, with TRBD1 matching over 9 bases. The CDR3 runs 14 residues. V was pared by 6 bases and J by 6 bases, with 6 bases of the junction left unmatched.